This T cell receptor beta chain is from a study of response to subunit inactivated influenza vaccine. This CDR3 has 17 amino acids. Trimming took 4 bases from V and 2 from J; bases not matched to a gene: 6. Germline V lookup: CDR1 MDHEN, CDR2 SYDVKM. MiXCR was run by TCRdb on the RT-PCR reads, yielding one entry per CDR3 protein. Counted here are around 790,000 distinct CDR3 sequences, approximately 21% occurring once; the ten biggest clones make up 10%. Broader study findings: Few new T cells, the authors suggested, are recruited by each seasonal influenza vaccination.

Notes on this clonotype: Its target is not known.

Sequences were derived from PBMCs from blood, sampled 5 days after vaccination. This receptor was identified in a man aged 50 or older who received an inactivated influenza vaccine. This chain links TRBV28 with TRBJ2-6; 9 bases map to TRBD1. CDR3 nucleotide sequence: TGTGCCAGCAGTTGGGGGACAGGGTTAGCTGGGGCCAACGTCCTGACTTTC. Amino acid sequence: CASSWGTGLAGANVLTF.